These 15 T cell receptor beta chains were sequenced from one sample in a study of OX40 agonist ivuxolimab in advanced cancers. TCRdb keeps only in-frame clones here, not all; method: immunoSEQ multiplex PCR. The table has under 45,000 clones, about 72% seen once. The sequencing used CD4+ or CD8+ T cells sorted from blood, collected in a trial of the OX40 agonist ivuxolimab. The origin of the receptors is an adult with an advanced solid tumor such as melanoma, head and neck, liver or kidney cancer.

The gene calls are TRBV19 and TRBJ1-2; D unresolved. Trimming took 4 bases from V and 0 from J, leaving 12 bases between them. Germline-derived CDR1 and CDR2 are LNHDA and SQIVND (reference sequence). There are 15 residues in the CDR3. Here the CDR3 reads CASSTGSSSNYGYTF. CDR3 in DNA: TGTGCCAGTAGTACGGGCAGTTCCTCTAACTATGGCTACACCTTC.

The chain links TRBV2 to TRBJ2-7, with D uncertain. The CDR3 extends over 12 amino acids. V lost 7 bases, J lost 4 bases, and 11 bases lay in between. CDR1 and CDR2 from the germline V gene are SNHLY and FYNNEI. CDR3 in DNA: TGTGCCAGCAAGAGGACCAGTTACGAGCAGTACTTC. Amino acid sequence: CASKRTSYEQYF.

The chain employs TRBV11-2 and TRBJ2-7; D tentatively fits TRBD1 or TRBD2 (5 bases each). This CDR3 region has 12 residues. The germline V gene encodes CDR1 SGHAT and CDR2 FQNNGV. V shed 5 bases and J shed 4 bases, with 9 bases lying between them. CDR3 loop: CASSRGAYEQYF. Here the CDR3 DNA reads TGTGCCAGCAGCCGAGGGGCTTACGAGCAGTACTTC.

The count of this clone is one. The chain combines TRBV10-3 with TRBJ2-4; D is perhaps TRBD1 (7 bases). Germline CDR1 is ENHRY and CDR2 is SYGVKD. The V and J ends lost 6 bases and 8 bases respectively, with 17 bases between them. This CDR3 comprises 14 residues. The CDR3 coding sequence is TGTGCCATCAGCAGGGGGGCGCAGGAGGACATTCAGTACTTC. This codes for CAISRGAQEDIQYF.

The V gene is TRBV6-6, the J gene TRBJ2-1; TRBD1 or TRBD2 may be the D gene (5 bases each). V was pared by 5 bases and J by 0 bases, with 14 bases between. This CDR3 region has 16 residues. Germline lookup yields CDR1 MNHNY and CDR2 SVGAGI (reference sequence). CDR3 nucleotides: TGTGCCAGCAGTGGGGTCGAGGGGAGCTCCTACAATGAGCAGTTCTTC. Amino acids: CASSGVEGSSYNEQFF.

V and J are TRBV28 and TRBJ1-1; 7 bases align to TRBD1. Losses at the gene ends were 1 base for V and 1 base for J; bases not matched to a gene: 3. The CDR3 has 15 amino acids. Germline V lookup: CDR1 MDHEN, CDR2 SYDVKM. In nucleotides, the CDR3 is TGTGCCAGCAGTTTATCTGGGACAGCGAACACTGAAGCTTTCTTT. Its protein is CASSLSGTANTEAFF.

The V call is TRBV5-5, the J call TRBJ1-2; 8 bases are shared with TRBD1. The CDR3 is 14 residues long. CDR1 is SGHKS, CDR2 YYEKEE, per germline (reference sequence). V was clipped by 0 bases and J by 2 bases; unmatched bases: 0. The CDR3 region is CASSLGDRNYGYTF. The CDR3 region has the DNA TGTGCCAGCAGCTTGGGGGACAGGAACTATGGCTACACCTTC.

V is TRBV15 and J is TRBJ1-4; weak D call: TRBD1 (5 bases). The CDR3 runs to 16 residues. V was trimmed by 4 bases and J by 2 bases, leaving 14 bases between them. CDR1 LNHNV and CDR2 YYDKDF come from the germline V gene (reference sequence). The CDR3 region has the DNA TGTGCCACCAGCACCCCCCGGAGGGGTACTAATGAAAAACTGTTTTTT. This encodes CATSTPRRGTNEKLFF.

Comment on this clone: One junction end disagrees with the germline gene, perhaps due to a read error. This chain connects TRBV7-9 to TRBJ2-3; D is undetermined. The germline gives CDR1 SEHNR, CDR2 FQNEAQ (reference sequence). This CDR3 is built from 11 residues. The CDR3 sequence: CASSFTETQYF. CDR3 in DNA: TGTGCCAGCAGCTTTACAGAAACGCAGTATTTT.

The genes are TRBV4-1 and TRBJ2-3; 11 positions agree with TRBD2. Trimming took 3 bases from V and 5 from J; bases not matched to a gene: 10. The CDR3 loop spans 17 amino acids. The germline CDR1 and CDR2 sequences are MGHRA and YSYEKL. CDR3 loop: CASSQAPSGGQGDTQYF. CDR3 bases: TGCGCCAGCAGCCAGGCCCCTAGCGGGGGGCAGGGAGATACGCAGTATTTT.

This clone came up a few times. V and J are TRBV13 and TRBJ2-2; D not certain. The CDR3 spans 13 residues. V lost 5 bases to trimming and J lost 7 bases, with 11 bases between them. CDR1 and CDR2 from the germline V gene are PRHDT and FYEKMQ (reference sequence). CDR3 protein: CASSPLLGGELFF. The CDR3 region has the DNA TGTGCCAGCAGCCCACTACTTGGCGGGGAGCTGTTTTTT.

This rearrangement joins TRBV29-1 to TRBJ2-1; the match to TRBD2 covers 14 bases. The CDR3 runs 15 residues. Germline lookup yields CDR1 SQVTM and CDR2 ANQGSEA. With 6 bases clipped from V and 8 bases from J, the junction kept 9 bases outside the gene matches. CDR3: CSVQKGTSGSYEQFF. The CDR3 nucleotides read TGCAGCGTCCAAAAAGGGACTAGCGGGAGCTATGAGCAGTTCTTC.

The V gene is TRBV27, the J gene TRBJ1-5; D is unclear. This CDR3 has 14 residues. Trimming stripped 2 bases from V and 4 bases from J, with 9 bases between. Germline CDR1 reads MNHEY; CDR2 reads SMNVEV (reference sequence). CDR3 bases: TGTGCCAGCAGTTTAAAATGGAGTAATCAGCCCCAGCATTTT. It is translated as CASSLKWSNQPQHF.

V gene TRBV18 combines with J gene TRBJ1-2, with TRBD1 matching 9 bases. The CDR3 is 15 residues long. With V trimmed by 8 bases and J by 4 bases, 11 bases remained unmatched. Germline V gene lookup returns CDR1 KGHSH and CDR2 LQKENI. Here the CDR3 DNA reads TGTGCCAGCACAGCTCCGGGACAGGGAGTCTATGGCTACACCTTC. Encoded protein: CASTAPGQGVYGYTF.

This clone was counted once. The V and J genes are TRBV29-1 and TRBJ2-2; a weak D match, TRBD2 (5 bases). The CDR3 extends over 13 amino acids. In germline, CDR1 is SQVTM, CDR2 ANQGSEA. Trimming removed 6 bases at V and 2 bases at J, with 10 bases between. CDR3 DNA: TGCAGCGTACGGACGGGAAACACCGGGGAGCTGTTTTTT. Encoded protein: CSVRTGNTGELFF.